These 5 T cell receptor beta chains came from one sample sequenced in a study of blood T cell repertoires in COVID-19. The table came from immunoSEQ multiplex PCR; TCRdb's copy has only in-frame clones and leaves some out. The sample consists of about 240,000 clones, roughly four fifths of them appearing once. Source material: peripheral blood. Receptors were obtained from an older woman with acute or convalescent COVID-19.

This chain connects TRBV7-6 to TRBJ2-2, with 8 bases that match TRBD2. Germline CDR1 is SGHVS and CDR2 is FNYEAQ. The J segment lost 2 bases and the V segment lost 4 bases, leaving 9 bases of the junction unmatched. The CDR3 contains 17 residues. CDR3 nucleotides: TGTGCCAGCAGCTCCTTGAGCGGGGGTTATAACACCGGGGAGCTGTTTTTT. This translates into CASSSLSGGYNTGELFF.

Written as DNA, the CDR3 is TGTGCCAGCAGGGAGACAGTATCACCCCTCCACTTT. It is translated as CASRETVSPLHF. The V call is TRBV2, the J call TRBJ1-6; D is possibly TRBD1 (5 bases). Trimming left V 6 bases short and J 10 bases short, with 10 bases between. Germline CDR1 is SNHLY and CDR2 is FYNNEI. The length of the CDR3 is 12 residues. The whole variable domain, filled in from reference TRBV2 and TRBJ1-6, reads EPEVTQTPSHQVTQMGQEVILRCVPISNHLYFYWYRQILGQKVEFLVSFYNNEISEKSEIFDDQFSVERPDGSNFTLKIRSTKLEDSAMYFCASRETVSPLHFGNGTRLTVT.

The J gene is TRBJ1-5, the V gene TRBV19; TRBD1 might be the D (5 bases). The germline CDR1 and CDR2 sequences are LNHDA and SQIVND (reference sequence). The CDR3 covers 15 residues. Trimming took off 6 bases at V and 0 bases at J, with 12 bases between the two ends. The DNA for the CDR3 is TGTGCCAGTAGCACCGGGGGGGGTAGCAATCAGCCCCAGCATTTT. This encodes CASSTGGGSNQPQHF.

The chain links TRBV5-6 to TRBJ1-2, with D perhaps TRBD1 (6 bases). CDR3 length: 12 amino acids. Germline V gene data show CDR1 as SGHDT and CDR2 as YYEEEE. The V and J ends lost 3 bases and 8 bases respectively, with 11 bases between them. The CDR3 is CASSSRGAGYTF. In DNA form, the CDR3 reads TGTGCCAGCAGCTCACGGGGGGCGGGCTACACCTTC.

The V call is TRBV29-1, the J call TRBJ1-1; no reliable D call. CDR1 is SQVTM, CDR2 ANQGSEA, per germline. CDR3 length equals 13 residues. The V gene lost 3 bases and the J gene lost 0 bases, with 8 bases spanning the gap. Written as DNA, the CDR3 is TGCAGCGTTGAGGGGAGAATGAACACTGAAGCTTTCTTT. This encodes CSVEGRMNTEAFF.